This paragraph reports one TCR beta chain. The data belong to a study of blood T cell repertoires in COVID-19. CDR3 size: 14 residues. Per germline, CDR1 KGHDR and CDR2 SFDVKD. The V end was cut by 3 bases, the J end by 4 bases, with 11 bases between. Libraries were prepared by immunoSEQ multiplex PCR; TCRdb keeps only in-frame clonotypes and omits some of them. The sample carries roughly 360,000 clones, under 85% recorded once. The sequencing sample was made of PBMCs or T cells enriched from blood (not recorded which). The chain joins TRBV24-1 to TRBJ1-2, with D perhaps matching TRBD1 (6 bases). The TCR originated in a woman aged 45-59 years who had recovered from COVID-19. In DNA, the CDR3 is TGTGCCACCAGTGATCCGGACAGAAGCTATGGCTACACCTTC. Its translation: CATSDPDRSYGYTF.